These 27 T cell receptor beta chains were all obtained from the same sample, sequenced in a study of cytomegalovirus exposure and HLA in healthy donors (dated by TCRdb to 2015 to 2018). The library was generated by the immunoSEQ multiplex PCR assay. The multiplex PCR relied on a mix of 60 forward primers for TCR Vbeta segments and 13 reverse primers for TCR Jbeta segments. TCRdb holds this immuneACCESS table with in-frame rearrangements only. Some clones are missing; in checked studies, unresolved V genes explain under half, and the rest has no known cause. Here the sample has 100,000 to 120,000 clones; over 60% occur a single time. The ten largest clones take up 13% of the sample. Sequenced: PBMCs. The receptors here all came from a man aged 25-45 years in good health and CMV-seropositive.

CDR3 amino acids: CASSPTGSSYNSPLHF. CDR3 DNA: TGTGCCAGCAGCCCGACAGGGAGCTCCTATAATTCACCCCTCCACTTT. This chain connects TRBV14 to TRBJ1-6, with 7 bases fitting TRBD1. CDR3 size: 16 residues. The V gene's germline CDR1 is SGHDN and CDR2 FVKESK. V gave up 4 bases and J gave up 0 bases; unmatched junction bases: 3.

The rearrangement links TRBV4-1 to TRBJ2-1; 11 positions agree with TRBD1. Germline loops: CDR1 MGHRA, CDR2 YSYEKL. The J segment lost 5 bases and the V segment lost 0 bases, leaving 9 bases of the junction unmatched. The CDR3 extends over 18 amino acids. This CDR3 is CASSQDRSRDRGNNEQFF. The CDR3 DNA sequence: TGCGCCAGCAGCCAAGATAGGTCCCGGGACAGGGGGAACAATGAGCAGTTCTTC.

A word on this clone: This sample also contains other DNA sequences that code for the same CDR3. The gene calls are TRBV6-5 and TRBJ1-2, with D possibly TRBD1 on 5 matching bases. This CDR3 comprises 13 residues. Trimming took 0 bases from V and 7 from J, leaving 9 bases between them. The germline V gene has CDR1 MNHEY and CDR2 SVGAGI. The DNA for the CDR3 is TGTGCCAGCAGTTACTCAAGGGGTGGTGGCTACACCTTC. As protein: CASSYSRGGGYTF.

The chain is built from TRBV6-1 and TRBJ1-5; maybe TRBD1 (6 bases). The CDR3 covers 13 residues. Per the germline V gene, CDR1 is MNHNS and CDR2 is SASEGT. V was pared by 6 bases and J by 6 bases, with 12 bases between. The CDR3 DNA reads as TGTGCCAGCAGAAGAGGGGGGGTTCAGCCCCAGCATTTT. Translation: CASRRGGVQPQHF.

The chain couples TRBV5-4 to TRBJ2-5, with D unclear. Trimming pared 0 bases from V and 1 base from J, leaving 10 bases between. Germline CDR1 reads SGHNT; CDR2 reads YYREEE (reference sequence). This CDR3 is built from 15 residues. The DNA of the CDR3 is TGTGCCAGCAGCTTGGACCGAGTAGCCCAAGAGACCCAGTACTTC. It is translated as CASSLDRVAQETQYF.

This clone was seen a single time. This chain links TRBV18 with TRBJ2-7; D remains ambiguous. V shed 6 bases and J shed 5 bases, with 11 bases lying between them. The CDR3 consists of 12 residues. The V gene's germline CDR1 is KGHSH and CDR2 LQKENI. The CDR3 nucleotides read TGTGCCAGCTCTCGGATTGACAACGAGCAGTACTTC. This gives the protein CASSRIDNEQYF.

In DNA form, the CDR3 reads TGTGCCAGCAGCCCCTCCAACCTAGAAGCTTTCTTT. It translates to CASSPSNLEAFF. The chain employs TRBV14 and TRBJ1-1, with D unresolved. Trimming took off 4 bases at V and 8 bases at J, with 11 bases between the two ends. The CDR3 is made up of 12 amino acids. Germline values: CDR1 SGHDN, CDR2 FVKESK.

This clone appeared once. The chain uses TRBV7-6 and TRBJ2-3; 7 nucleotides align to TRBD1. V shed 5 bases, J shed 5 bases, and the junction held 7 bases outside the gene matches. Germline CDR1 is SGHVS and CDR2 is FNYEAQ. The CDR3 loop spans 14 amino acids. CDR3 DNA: TGTGCCAGCAGCCAGCGTCCAGGGGGAGATACGCAGTATTTT. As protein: CASSQRPGGDTQYF.

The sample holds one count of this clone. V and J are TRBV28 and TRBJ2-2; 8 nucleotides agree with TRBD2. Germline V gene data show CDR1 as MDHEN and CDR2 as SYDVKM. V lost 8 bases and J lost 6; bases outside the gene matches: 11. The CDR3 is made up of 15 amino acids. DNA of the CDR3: TGTGCCAGCGTAGTCGGGGGGGCTAAGGCCGGGGAGCTGTTTTTT. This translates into CASVVGGAKAGELFF. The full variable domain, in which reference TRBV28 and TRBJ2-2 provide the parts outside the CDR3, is DVKVTQSSRYLVKRTGEKVFLECVQDMDHENMFWYRQDPGLGLRLIYFSYDVKMKEKGDIPEGYSVSREKKERFSLILESASTNQTSMYLCASVVGGAKAGELFFGEGSRLTVL.

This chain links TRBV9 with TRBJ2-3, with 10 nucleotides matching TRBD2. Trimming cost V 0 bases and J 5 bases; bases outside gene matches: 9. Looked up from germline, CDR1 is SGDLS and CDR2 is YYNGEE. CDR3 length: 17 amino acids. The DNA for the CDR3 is TGTGCCAGCAGCGTAGCCCGAGGAGCGGGGGGGGTAGATACGCAGTATTTT. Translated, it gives CASSVARGAGGVDTQYF.

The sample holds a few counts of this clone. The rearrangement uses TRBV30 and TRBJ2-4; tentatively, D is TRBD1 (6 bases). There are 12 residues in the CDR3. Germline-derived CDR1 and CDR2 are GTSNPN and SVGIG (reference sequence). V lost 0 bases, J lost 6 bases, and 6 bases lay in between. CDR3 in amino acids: CAWSVGGNIQYF. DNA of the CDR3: TGTGCCTGGAGTGTAGGGGGAAACATTCAGTACTTC.

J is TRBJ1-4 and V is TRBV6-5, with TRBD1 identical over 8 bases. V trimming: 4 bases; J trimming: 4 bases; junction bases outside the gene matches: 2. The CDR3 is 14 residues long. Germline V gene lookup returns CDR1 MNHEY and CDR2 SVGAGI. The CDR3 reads CASSSGQGNEKLFF. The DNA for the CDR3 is TGTGCCAGCAGTTCCGGACAGGGTAATGAAAAACTGTTTTTT.

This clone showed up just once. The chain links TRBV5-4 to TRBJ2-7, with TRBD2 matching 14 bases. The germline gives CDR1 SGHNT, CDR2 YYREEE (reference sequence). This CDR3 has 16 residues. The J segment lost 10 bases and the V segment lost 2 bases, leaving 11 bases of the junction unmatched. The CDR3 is CASSFDPGTSGGRQYF. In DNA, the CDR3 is TGTGCCAGCAGCTTCGACCCCGGGACTAGCGGGGGCCGACAGTACTTC.

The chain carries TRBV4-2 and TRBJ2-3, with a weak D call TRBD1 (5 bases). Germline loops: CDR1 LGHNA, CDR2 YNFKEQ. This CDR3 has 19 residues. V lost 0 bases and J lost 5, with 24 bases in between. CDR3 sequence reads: CASSQDLGERGASLDTQYF. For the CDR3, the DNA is TGTGCCAGCAGCCAAGACCTAGGGGAAAGGGGCGCCTCCCTAGATACGCAGTATTTT.

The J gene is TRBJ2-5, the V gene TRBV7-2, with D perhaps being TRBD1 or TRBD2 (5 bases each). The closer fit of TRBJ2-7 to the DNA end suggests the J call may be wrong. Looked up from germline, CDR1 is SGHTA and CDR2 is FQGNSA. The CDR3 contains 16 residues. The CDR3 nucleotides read TGTGCCAGCAGCTTCTCTACCGGGGCCGTCGCTAGCGAGCAGTACTTC. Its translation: CASSFSTGAVASEQYF.

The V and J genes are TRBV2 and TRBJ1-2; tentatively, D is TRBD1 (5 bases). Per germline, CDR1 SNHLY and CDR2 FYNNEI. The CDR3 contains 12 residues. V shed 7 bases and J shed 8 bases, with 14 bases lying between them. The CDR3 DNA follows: TGTGCCAGCACCGCGACAGAAAGGGGCTACACCTTC. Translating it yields CASTATERGYTF. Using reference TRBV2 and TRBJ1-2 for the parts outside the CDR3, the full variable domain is EPEVTQTPSHQVTQMGQEVILRCVPISNHLYFYWYRQILGQKVEFLVSFYNNEISEKSEIFDDQFSVERPDGSNFTLKIRSTKLEDSAMYFCASTATERGYTFGSGTRLTVV.

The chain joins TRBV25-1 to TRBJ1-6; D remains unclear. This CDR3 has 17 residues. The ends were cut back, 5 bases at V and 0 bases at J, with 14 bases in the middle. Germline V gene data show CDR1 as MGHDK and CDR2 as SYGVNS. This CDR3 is CASSPSAGSSYNSPLHF. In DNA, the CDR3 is TGTGCCAGCAGTCCCTCGGCCGGGAGCTCCTATAATTCACCCCTCCACTTT.

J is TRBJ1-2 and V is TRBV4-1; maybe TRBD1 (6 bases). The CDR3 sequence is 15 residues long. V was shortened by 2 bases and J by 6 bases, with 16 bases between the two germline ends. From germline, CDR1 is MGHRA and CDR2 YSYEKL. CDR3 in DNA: TGCGCCAGCAGCCAACCTCAGGGGCCTCCTCATGGCTACACCTTC. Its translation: CASSQPQGPPHGYTF.

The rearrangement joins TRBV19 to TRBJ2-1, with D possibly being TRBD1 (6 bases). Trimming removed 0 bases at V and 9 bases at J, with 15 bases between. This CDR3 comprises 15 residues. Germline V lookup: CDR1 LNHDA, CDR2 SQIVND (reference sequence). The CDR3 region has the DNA TGTGCCAGTAGTATAGAGGGGTGGGGGCCCCTTGAGCAGTTCTTC. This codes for CASSIEGWGPLEQFF.

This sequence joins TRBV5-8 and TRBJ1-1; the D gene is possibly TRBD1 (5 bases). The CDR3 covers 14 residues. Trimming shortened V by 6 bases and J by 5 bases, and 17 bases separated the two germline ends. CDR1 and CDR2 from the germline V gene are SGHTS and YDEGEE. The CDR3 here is CASTGGESGTEAFF. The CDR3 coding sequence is TGTGCCAGCACAGGAGGGGAATCGGGTACTGAAGCTTTCTTT.

The CDR3 DNA is TGTGCCAGCAGTGAACGAGGACTAGCCAATGAGCAGTTCTTC. Residues: CASSERGLANEQFF. V and J are TRBV6-4 and TRBJ2-1, with 8 bases that match TRBD2. V trimming: 3 bases; J trimming: 6 bases; junction bases outside the gene matches: 4. This CDR3 is built from 14 residues. Germline V gene data show CDR1 as MRHNA and CDR2 as SNTAGT.

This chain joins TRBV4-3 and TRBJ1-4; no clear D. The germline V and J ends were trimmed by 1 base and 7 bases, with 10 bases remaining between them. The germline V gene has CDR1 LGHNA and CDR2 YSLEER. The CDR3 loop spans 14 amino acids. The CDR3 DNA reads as TGCGCCAGCAGCCAAGCGCGGGGTCTTGAAAAACTGTTTTTT. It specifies CASSQARGLEKLFF.

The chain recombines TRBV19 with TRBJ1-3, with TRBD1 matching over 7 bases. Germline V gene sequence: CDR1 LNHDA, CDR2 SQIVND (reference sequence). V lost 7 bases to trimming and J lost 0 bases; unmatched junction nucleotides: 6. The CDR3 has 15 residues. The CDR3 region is CASNWDSNSGNTIYF. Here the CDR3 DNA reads TGTGCCAGTAATTGGGACAGCAACTCTGGAAACACCATATATTTT.

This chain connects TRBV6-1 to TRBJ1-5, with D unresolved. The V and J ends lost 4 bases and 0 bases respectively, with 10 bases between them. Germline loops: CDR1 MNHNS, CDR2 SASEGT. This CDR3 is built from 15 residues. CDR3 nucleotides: TGTGCCAGCAGTGCCGGAACTAATAGCAATCAGCCCCAGCATTTT. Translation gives CASSAGTNSNQPQHF.

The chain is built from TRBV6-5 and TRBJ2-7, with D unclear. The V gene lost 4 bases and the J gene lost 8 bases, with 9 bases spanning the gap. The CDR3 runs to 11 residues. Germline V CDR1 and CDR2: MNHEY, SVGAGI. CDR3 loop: CASSSYLKQYF. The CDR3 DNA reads TGTGCCAGCAGTTCGTACTTAAAGCAGTACTTC.

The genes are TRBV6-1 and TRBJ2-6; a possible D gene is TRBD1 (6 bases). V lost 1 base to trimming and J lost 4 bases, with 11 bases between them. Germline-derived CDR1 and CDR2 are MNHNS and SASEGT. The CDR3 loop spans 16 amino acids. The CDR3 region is CASSEVAGTGANVLTF. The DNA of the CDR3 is TGTGCCAGCAGTGAAGTGGCAGGGACAGGGGCCAACGTCCTGACTTTC.

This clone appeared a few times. The CDR3 region has the DNA TGTGCCAGTAGTTTTGAGGGATCGGGCACTGAAGCTTTCTTT. Its protein is CASSFEGSGTEAFF. V is TRBV19 and J is TRBJ1-1, with D unclear. Germline values: CDR1 LNHDA, CDR2 SQIVND (reference sequence). The germline V and J ends were trimmed by 5 bases and 4 bases, with 14 bases remaining between them. The CDR3 totals 14 residues. Full variable domain (outside the CDR3, taken from reference TRBV19 and TRBJ1-1): DGGITQSPKYLFRKEGQNVTLSCEQNLNHDAMYWYRQDPGQGLRLIYYSQIVNDFQKGDIAEGYSVSREKKESFPLTVTSAQKNPTAFYLCASSFEGSGTEAFFGQGTRLTVV.